Following are 2 T cell receptor beta chains from one sample sequenced in a study of blood T cell repertoires in COVID-19. Repertoires were generated with immunoSEQ multiplex PCR, while TCRdb's copy carries only in-frame clones and drops some. The data contain hundreds of thousands of clones, roughly 83% of them singletons. Sequenced input: PBMCs or T cells enriched from blood (not recorded which). These receptors were taken from a woman in her forties or fifties who had recovered from COVID-19.

The chain employs TRBV28 and TRBJ1-6, with 7 bases that match TRBD1. Germline V lookup: CDR1 MDHEN, CDR2 SYDVKM. CDR3 size: 14 residues. With 6 bases clipped from V and 5 bases from J, the junction kept 4 bases outside the gene matches. The DNA of the CDR3 is TGTGCCAGCAGGGGACAGAATAATAATTCACCCCTCCACTTT. This sequence encodes CASRGQNNNSPLHF. Filled out from reference TRBV28 and TRBJ1-6, the complete variable domain reads DVKVTQSSRYLVKRTGEKVFLECVQDMDHENMFWYRQDPGLGLRLIYFSYDVKMKEKGDIPEGYSVSREKKERFSLILESASTNQTSMYLCASRGQNNNSPLHFGNGTRLTVT.

The rearrangement joins TRBV7-2 to TRBJ2-7; 7 bases map to TRBD1. Per germline, CDR1 SGHTA and CDR2 FQGNSA. The junction had 15 bases not matched to a gene; V was cut back by 4 bases and J by 3 bases. The CDR3 is 17 amino acids. CDR3: CASSSGGLAGGNYEQYF. CDR3 DNA sequence: TGTGCCAGCAGCTCAGGCGGTCTAGCAGGGGGAAACTACGAGCAGTACTTC.